Presented here are 19 T cell receptor beta chains from one specimen sequenced in a study of OX40 agonist ivuxolimab in advanced cancers. TCRdb's table, derived via immunoSEQ multiplex PCR, lists solely in-frame clones and lacks some. Among 81,000 or so clones listed, approximately 90% were seen once. Sample: CD4+ or CD8+ T cells sorted from blood, taken in a trial of the OX40 agonist ivuxolimab. The receptors derive from an adult with an advanced solid tumor such as melanoma, head and neck, liver or kidney cancer.

The J gene is TRBJ1-3, the V gene TRBV10-2, with D perhaps matching TRBD1 (5 bases). Germline V gene lookup returns CDR1 WSHSY and CDR2 SAAADI. V was trimmed by 4 bases and J by 0 bases, leaving 10 bases between them. This CDR3 has 15 amino acids. CDR3 nucleotide sequence: TGCGCCAGCAGTGTTGGGGGATTCTCTGGAAACACCATATATTTT. It encodes CASSVGGFSGNTIYF.

This clone was seen a single time. In DNA form, the CDR3 reads TGTGCCACCCAGAGGGTGGTAGCGGGGTTGGAGCAGTTCTTC. Its translation is CATQRVVAGLEQFF. V gene TRBV2 combines with J gene TRBJ2-1; 8 bases map to TRBD2. Germline trimming cut 10 bases from V and 10 bases from J; bases unmatched to any gene: 15. CDR1 is SNHLY and CDR2 is FYNNEI in the germline V gene. The CDR3 loop spans 14 amino acids. Full variable domain (missing parts from reference TRBV2 and TRBJ2-1): EPEVTQTPSHQVTQMGQEVILRCVPISNHLYFYWYRQILGQKVEFLVSFYNNEISEKSEIFDDQFSVERPDGSNFTLKIRSTKLEDSAMYFCATQRVVAGLEQFFGPGTRLTVL.

This clone was seen only a few times. V and J are TRBV18 and TRBJ2-5; D is ambiguous. This CDR3 is built from 12 residues. The ends were cut back, 4 bases at V and 10 bases at J, with 13 bases in the middle. Per the germline V gene, CDR1 is KGHSH and CDR2 is LQKENI. CDR3 protein: CASSRGRDDQYF. In nucleotides, the CDR3 is TGTGCCAGCTCACGCGGACGAGACGACCAGTACTTC.

V usage is TRBV7-9 and J usage is TRBJ1-1; D remains ambiguous. This CDR3 region has 11 residues. Germline CDR1 and CDR2: SEHNR and FQNEAQ (reference sequence). The V and J ends lost 3 bases and 7 bases respectively, with 6 bases between them. CDR3 sequence reads: CASSFLGEAFF. CDR3 DNA sequence: TGTGCCAGCAGCTTCCTCGGTGAAGCTTTCTTT. Combining the CDR3 with reference TRBV7-9 and TRBJ1-1 gives the whole variable domain DTGVSQNPRHKITKRGQNVTFRCDPISEHNRLYWYRQTLGQGPEFLTYFQNEAQLEKSRLLSDRFSAERPKGSFSTLEIQRTEQGDSAMYLCASSFLGEAFFGQGTRLTVV.

The chain employs TRBV7-2 and TRBJ1-1; D unresolved. The germline gives CDR1 SGHTA, CDR2 FQGNSA. The CDR3 is 13 residues long. V lost 6 bases and J lost 2, with 10 bases in between. The CDR3 spells CASRGSGNTEAFF. CDR3 DNA: TGTGCCAGCAGAGGTAGCGGCAACACTGAAGCTTTCTTT.

The chain carries TRBV11-2 and TRBJ1-2; D uncertain. Trimming stripped 2 bases from V and 0 bases from J, with 1 base between. The V gene's germline CDR1 is SGHAT and CDR2 FQNNGV. CDR3 length: 12 residues. The CDR3 loop reads CASSLTNYGYTF. DNA for the CDR3: TGTGCCAGCAGCTTAACTAACTATGGCTACACCTTC.

This sequence joins TRBV9 and TRBJ2-3; D unclear. The CDR3 spans 15 residues. In germline, CDR1 is SGDLS, CDR2 YYNGEE. The V end was cut by 0 bases, the J end by 5 bases, with 13 bases between. The CDR3 DNA reads as TGTGCCAGCAGCGTAGCTGGGGTCACGGTAGATACGCAGTATTTT. Its translation: CASSVAGVTVDTQYF. Variable domain in full (rest from reference TRBV9 and TRBJ2-3): DSGVTQTPKHLITATGQRVTLRCSPRSGDLSVYWYQQSLDQGLQFLIQYYNGEERAKGNILERFSAQQFPDLHSELNLSSLELGDSALYFCASSVAGVTVDTQYFGPGTRLTVL.

The genes are TRBV6-1 and TRBJ2-7; either TRBD1 or TRBD2 may fit D (5 bases each). There are 13 residues in the CDR3. V lost 7 bases and J 5 bases, leaving 15 bases between the germline ends. Germline CDR1 and CDR2: MNHNS and SASEGT. The CDR3 nucleotides are TGTGCCAGCATCAGGTGGGACGTCCACGAGCAGTACTTC. It translates to CASIRWDVHEQYF.

The V call is TRBV15, the J call TRBJ1-1; 8 bases fit TRBD1. The CDR3 has 17 residues. CDR1 and CDR2 from the germline V gene are LNHNV and YYDKDF (reference sequence). Unmatched junction bases numbered 15, after V lost 4 bases and J lost 5 bases. The CDR3 sequence: CATSKRDGGQGGTEAFF. The CDR3, as DNA: TGTGCCACCAGCAAAAGAGATGGTGGACAGGGCGGGACTGAAGCTTTCTTT.

The rearrangement links TRBV6-5 to TRBJ1-2, with TRBD1 matching over 7 bases. V was clipped by 2 bases and J by 6 bases; unmatched bases: 9. The CDR3 loop spans 15 amino acids. Germline values: CDR1 MNHEY, CDR2 SVGAGI. The CDR3 nucleotides read TGTGCCAGCAGTTACACAGGCCAGGGGGGCAATGGCTACACCTTC. Translation: CASSYTGQGGNGYTF.

The V call is TRBV27, the J call TRBJ2-1; 9 nucleotides agree with TRBD1. Germline CDR1 MNHEY, CDR2 SMNVEV (reference sequence). CDR3 length equals 15 residues. V shed 3 bases and J 3 bases; nucleotides not matched to a gene: 3. CDR3 nucleotide sequence: TGTGCCAGCAGTTTCTTGGGACAGGGCTACAATGAGCAGTTCTTC. It codes for CASSFLGQGYNEQFF.

This chain uses TRBV15 with TRBJ1-2; D is undetermined. This CDR3 is built from 12 residues. Trimming cost V 5 bases and J 5 bases, with 9 bases left between them. From germline, CDR1 is LNHNV and CDR2 YYDKDF (reference sequence). DNA of the CDR3: TGTGCCACCAGCCCAGATGGGTATGGCTACACCTTC. It specifies CATSPDGYGYTF.

The V gene is TRBV7-9, the J gene TRBJ2-5; 7 bases fit TRBD1. The CDR3 consists of 13 residues. Per germline, CDR1 SEHNR and CDR2 FQNEAQ (reference sequence). After removal of 5 bases from V and 2 bases from J, the junction contained 2 bases not matched to a gene. CDR3 sequence (DNA): TGTGCCAGCAGCCGGGGACAGCAAGAGACCCAGTACTTC. Its protein product is CASSRGQQETQYF.

Notes on this clone: The same CDR3 is also encoded by other DNA sequences in this sample. This chain uses TRBV7-9 with TRBJ2-3; D is undetermined. This CDR3 has 11 residues. Trimming stripped 5 bases from V and 6 bases from J, with 6 bases between. Germline V lookup: CDR1 SEHNR, CDR2 FQNEAQ (reference sequence). CDR3 residues: CASSLTDTQYF. DNA of the CDR3: TGTGCCAGCAGCCTCACGGATACGCAGTATTTT.

The chain carries TRBV6-6 and TRBJ1-4; unclear D gene. The germline V and J ends were trimmed by 0 bases and 5 bases, with 7 bases remaining between them. Germline V gives CDR1 MNHNY, CDR2 SVGAGI (reference sequence). The CDR3 sequence is 14 residues long. The CDR3: CASSYSFGNEKLFF. The CDR3 DNA is TGTGCCAGCAGTTACTCGTTTGGCAATGAAAAACTGTTTTTT.

This chain links TRBV18 with TRBJ1-3; weak D call: TRBD1 (5 bases). The germline V gene has CDR1 KGHSH and CDR2 LQKENI. The ends were cut back, 3 bases at V and 0 bases at J, with 12 bases in the middle. The CDR3 runs 16 residues. The CDR3 is CASSPLGGSSGNTIYF. CDR3 in DNA: TGTGCCAGCTCACCCCTCGGGGGGAGCTCTGGAAACACCATATATTTT.

The chain has TRBV9 and TRBJ2-4; 7 bases match TRBD1. The germline V gene encodes CDR1 SGDLS and CDR2 YYNGEE. With V trimmed by 3 bases and J by 5 bases, 5 bases remained unmatched. The CDR3 has 14 amino acids. CDR3 DNA sequence: TGTGCCAGCAGCGCAACAGGGGCCCAAAACATTCAGTACTTC. This gives the protein CASSATGAQNIQYF.

The gene calls are TRBV19 and TRBJ1-1; 7 nucleotides line up with TRBD1. The CDR3 is 14 residues long. The junction had 7 bases not matched to a gene; V was cut back by 5 bases and J by 4 bases. Germline V CDR1 and CDR2: LNHDA, SQIVND (reference sequence). The CDR3 loop is CASSAGQFSTEAFF. The CDR3 nucleotides are TGTGCCAGTAGTGCGGGACAGTTCTCCACTGAAGCTTTCTTT.

The V call is TRBV11-3, the J call TRBJ1-1, with D perhaps matching TRBD1 (6 bases). Trimming removed 0 bases from V and 8 bases from J, with 19 bases in between. Germline CDR1 is SGHNT and CDR2 is YENEEA. The CDR3 is 16 residues long. This CDR3 is CASSLDDRLHPLEAFF. CDR3 bases: TGTGCCAGCAGCTTAGATGACAGGCTGCACCCGCTCGAAGCTTTCTTT.